The 29 T cell receptor beta chains listed next were all sequenced from one sample in a study of Graves' ophthalmopathy and Graves' hyperthyroidism. CDR3 regions of TCR beta were amplified from RNA transcripts. HTBI-primed RT-PCR formed the first round, and a multiplex PCR formed the second. Each CDR3 protein is one row after TCRdb ran MiXCR on the multiplex PCR reads. Here the sample spans a few hundred thousand distinct CDR3 sequences, about 18% being singletons. The specimen sequenced was peripheral blood. The receptors shown here come from a woman aged 18-29 years with Graves' ophthalmopathy.

In this sample, this clonotype turned up many times. The chain is built from TRBV11-2 and TRBJ2-7; 9 nucleotides agree with TRBD2. The V gene end was trimmed by 5 bases and the J gene end by 2 bases; junction bases not matched to a gene: 16. This CDR3 has 18 residues. Germline V gene lookup returns CDR1 SGHAT and CDR2 FQNNGV. For the CDR3, the DNA is TGTGCCAGCAGCCAAACCTTCCCGGGACTAGCAGCTACCTACGAGCAGTACTTC. Translating it yields CASSQTFPGLAATYEQYF.

This chain uses TRBV11-2 with TRBJ2-7, with a possible D match to TRBD2 (6 bases). Germline values: CDR1 SGHAT, CDR2 FQNNGV. Deletions cut 3 bases from V and 2 bases from J, with 11 bases between. The CDR3 runs to 14 residues. CDR3 nucleotides: TGTGCCAGCAGCTTCCGGGACTTAGCCTACGAGCAGTACTTC. Translated, it gives CASSFRDLAYEQYF.

At least ten counts were recorded for this clonotype. The chain combines TRBV19 with TRBJ1-5; unclear D gene. V lost 1 base to trimming and J lost 7 bases, with 8 bases between them. The length of the CDR3 is 13 residues. Germline-derived CDR1 and CDR2 are LNHDA and SQIVND (reference sequence). The CDR3 DNA follows: TGTGCCAGTAGTATAGCCCTTAAACAGCCCCAGCATTTT. It yields the protein CASSIALKQPQHF.

This clonotype has a count of ten or more. CDR3 sequence: CASSISRGTEAFF. In DNA form, the CDR3 reads TGTGCCAGCAGTATAAGCCGAGGGACTGAAGCTTTCTTT. The rearrangement links TRBV28 to TRBJ1-1, with D unclear. V shed 5 bases and J shed 5 bases, with 12 bases lying between them. The CDR3 has 13 residues. CDR1 and CDR2 from the germline V gene are MDHEN and SYDVKM.

In this sample, this clonotype turned up many times. The chain employs TRBV12-3 or TRBV12-4 and TRBJ1-1; tentative D call: TRBD1 (5 bases). Trimming pared 3 bases from V and 1 base from J, leaving 9 bases between. The CDR3 consists of 14 residues. CDR3 in amino acids: CASSFRDQNTEAFF. The DNA of the CDR3 is TGTGCCAGCAGTTTTAGGGACCAGAACACTGAAGCTTTCTTT.

The table lists this clonotype with many counts. The chain is built from TRBV4-3 and TRBJ1-5; no firm D call. Germline CDR1 is LGHNA and CDR2 is YSLEER. The length of the CDR3 is 14 residues. Trimming took 0 bases from V and 7 from J, leaving 10 bases between them. The CDR3: CASSQDTTTQPQHF. In DNA, the CDR3 is TGCGCCAGCAGCCAAGATACGACAACCCAGCCCCAGCATTTT.

In its sample, this clonotype was seen many times. The chain joins TRBV11-1 to TRBJ2-5; TRBD1 agrees at 8 bases. Germline-derived CDR1 and CDR2 are SGHAT and FQDESV (reference sequence). This CDR3 comprises 17 residues. V shed 1 base and J 4 bases; nucleotides not matched to a gene: 11. The CDR3 coding sequence is TGTGCCAGCAGCTTAGGGTGGACAGGGAAGGAAAGAGAGACCCAGTACTTC. It is translated as CASSLGWTGKERETQYF.

This clonotype has ten or more counts. The chain has TRBV24-1 and TRBJ1-1, with D possibly TRBD1 on 5 matching bases. Trimming cost V 5 bases and J 4 bases, with 25 bases left between them. The CDR3 runs to 18 residues. Germline V gene data show CDR1 as KGHDR and CDR2 as SFDVKD. CDR3 sequence: CATSGPNRGGRSGTEAFF. Written as DNA, the CDR3 is TGTGCCACCAGTGGGCCTAACCGCGGGGGTCGCTCGGGCACTGAAGCTTTCTTT.

This clonotype is medium-sized. The chain links TRBV7-2 to TRBJ1-5; weak D call: TRBD1 (5 bases). With 3 bases removed from V and 4 bases from J, the gap between germline ends came to 13 bases. The CDR3 loop spans 15 amino acids. Germline CDR1 is SGHTA and CDR2 is FQGNSA. CDR3 amino acids: CASSLDSGMNQPQHF. CDR3 sequence (DNA): TGTGCCAGCAGCTTGGACTCAGGGATGAATCAGCCCCAGCATTTT.

This clonotype was observed at least ten times. This chain connects TRBV30 to TRBJ2-7; D possibly matches TRBD1 or TRBD2 (5 bases each). V was trimmed by 1 base and J by 3 bases, leaving 10 bases between them. The CDR3 contains 13 residues. Looked up from germline, CDR1 is GTSNPN and CDR2 is SVGIG (reference sequence). Here the CDR3 reads CAWSGGAFYEQYF. Here the CDR3 DNA reads TGTGCCTGGAGTGGAGGGGCTTTCTACGAGCAGTACTTC.

This clonotype was counted many times. The V call is TRBV7-3, the J call TRBJ1-3, with TRBD1 identical over 8 bases. In germline, CDR1 is SGHTA, CDR2 FQGTGA. The CDR3 sequence is 21 residues long. The junction had 19 bases not matched to a gene; V was cut back by 1 base and J by 2 bases. The CDR3, as DNA: TGTGCCAGCAGCTTAAGCCCGGCGGACAGGGAAATTTTGATGGCTGGAAACACCATATATTTT. It is translated as CASSLSPADREILMAGNTIYF.

This clonotype was seen at least ten times. This chain joins TRBV30 and TRBJ2-7, with D perhaps matching TRBD2 (6 bases). Per germline, CDR1 GTSNPN and CDR2 SVGIG (reference sequence). Trimming removed 4 bases from V and 4 bases from J, with 14 bases in between. The CDR3 runs to 13 residues. DNA for the CDR3: TGTGCCTGGACTAGCGCAGAAAGGTACGAGCAGTACTTC. Its protein is CAWTSAERYEQYF.

The table lists this clonotype with many counts. V is TRBV6-1 and J is TRBJ2-4; TRBD1 is a possible D gene (5 bases). Germline CDR1 is MNHNS and CDR2 is SASEGT. The CDR3 totals 17 residues. The V and J ends lost 2 bases and 0 bases respectively, with 14 bases between them. The CDR3 DNA is TGTGCCAGCAGTGAAAAGAGGCAGGGCGAAGCCAAAAACATTCAGTACTTC. As protein: CASSEKRQGEAKNIQYF.

The rearrangement joins TRBV20-1 to TRBJ2-7; D not certain. Germline CDR1 and CDR2: DFQATT and SNEGSKA (reference sequence). The germline V and J ends were trimmed by 6 bases and 3 bases, with 6 bases remaining between them. The CDR3 covers 10 residues. The CDR3 region has the DNA TGCAGTGCACACAGCTACGAGCAGTACTTC. It encodes CSAHSYEQYF.

The chain links TRBV12-3 or TRBV12-4 to TRBJ2-7; the match to TRBD1 covers 7 bases. The CDR3 totals 15 residues. J was trimmed by 3 bases and V by 3 bases; bases with no gene match: 8. The CDR3 DNA is TGTGCCAGCAGTTTGGGGGACAGCTCTCTCTACGAGCAGTACTTC. This gives the protein CASSLGDSSLYEQYF.

This clonotype was recorded at least ten times. In DNA, the CDR3 is TGCAGCGCTGCGGGCAGGGGAGGCACTGAAGCTTTCTTT. This codes for CSAAGRGGTEAFF. The gene calls are TRBV29-1 and TRBJ1-1; possibly TRBD1 for D (6 bases). V was pared by 7 bases and J by 4 bases, with 16 bases between. This CDR3 comprises 13 residues. Germline values: CDR1 SQVTM, CDR2 ANQGSEA.

This clonotype was observed at least ten times. J is TRBJ1-2 and V is TRBV18, with a tentative D call TRBD1 (5 bases). V dropped 3 bases and J dropped 3 bases, with 14 bases sitting between them. CDR1 and CDR2 (germline): KGHSH, LQKENI. This CDR3 contains 15 residues. The CDR3 here is CASSPRDSGDYGYTF. The CDR3 DNA reads as TGTGCCAGCTCACCGCGGGACTCGGGCGACTATGGCTACACCTTC.

This clonotype was seen repeatedly, ten times or more. V is TRBV24-1 and J is TRBJ2-5, with unresolved D. In germline, CDR1 is KGHDR, CDR2 SFDVKD. The CDR3 consists of 17 residues. V lost 3 bases and J lost 1, with 17 bases in between. DNA of the CDR3: TGTGCCACCAGTGATGCGAGACAACCTTTTCCCCAAGAGACCCAGTACTTC. It yields the protein CATSDARQPFPQETQYF.

The chain links TRBV12-3 or TRBV12-4 to TRBJ2-4, with 11 bases identical to TRBD1. The CDR3 consists of 14 residues. The V segment lost 6 bases and the J segment 8 bases; nucleotides outside the gene matches: 6. Here the CDR3 DNA reads TGTGCCAGCAGAAAAACGGGACAGGGGGACATTCAGTACTTC. Translating it yields CASRKTGQGDIQYF.

The CDR3 DNA sequence: TGTGCCAGCAGGGCGCTAGCGGGACGCGAGCAGTACTTC. Protein sequence: CASRALAGREQYF. V is TRBV6-2 or TRBV6-3 and J is TRBJ2-7; 9 bases line up with TRBD2. The CDR3 runs 13 residues. Germline V lookup: CDR1 MNHEY, CDR2 SVGEGT. V gave up 6 bases and J gave up 6 bases; unmatched junction bases: 6.

This clonotype came up many times. The rearrangement joins TRBV6-1 to TRBJ1-1; D gene uncertain. The CDR3 extends over 13 amino acids. V was pared by 7 bases and J by 4 bases, with 13 bases between. Germline CDR1 MNHNS, CDR2 SASEGT. The CDR3 here is CASTRSESTEAFF. The CDR3 nucleotides read TGTGCCAGCACCCGCAGCGAAAGCACTGAAGCTTTCTTT.

This clonotype was detected ten times or more. This chain connects TRBV20-1 to TRBJ2-3; D is ambiguous. V lost 2 bases and J lost 5, with 20 bases in between. Looked up from germline, CDR1 is DFQATT and CDR2 is SNEGSKA (reference sequence). The CDR3 is 16 amino acids. Written as DNA, the CDR3 is TGCAGTGCTAGACCCACCCACGGCAGTGGTAAAGATACGCAGTATTTT. Its protein product is CSARPTHGSGKDTQYF.

This clonotype was observed a few times. The rearrangement links TRBV6-2 or TRBV6-3 to TRBJ2-4, with D maybe TRBD2 (7 bases). The CDR3 length is 13 residues. CDR1 is MNHEY and CDR2 is SVGEGT in the germline V gene. Trimming removed 8 bases at V and 10 bases at J, with 18 bases between. DNA for the CDR3: TGTGCCAGCGGCGGGGGCGCATGGAATATTCAGTACTTC. This encodes CASGGGAWNIQYF.

This clonotype was counted at least ten times. The V call is TRBV29-1, the J call TRBJ1-2, with D maybe TRBD1 (5 bases). Per germline, CDR1 SQVTM and CDR2 ANQGSEA. The germline V and J ends were trimmed by 6 bases and 2 bases, with 10 bases remaining between them. The CDR3 extends over 12 amino acids. CDR3 sequence reads: CSVRVPNYGYTF. In DNA form, the CDR3 reads TGCAGCGTCAGGGTTCCGAACTATGGCTACACCTTC.

The sample holds many counts of this clonotype. Sequence at one end of the junction differs from germline and may be a read error. The rearrangement links TRBV2 to TRBJ1-6; D remains unclear. Germline CDR1 is SNHLY and CDR2 is FYNNEI. The CDR3 totals 12 residues. The CDR3 sequence: CASSEAVRNLLF. The CDR3 nucleotides are TGTGCCAGCAGTGAAGCGGTGCGTAACCTCTTGTTT.

The chain is built from TRBV5-6 and TRBJ1-2; 7 nucleotides agree with TRBD1. The CDR3 is 14 amino acids. V lost 1 base to trimming and J lost 7 bases; unmatched junction nucleotides: 7. Germline V lookup: CDR1 SGHDT, CDR2 YYEEEE. As DNA, the CDR3 is TGTGCCAGCAGCTTGTATAAACAGGGGACTGGCTACACCTTC. This translates into CASSLYKQGTGYTF.

This clonotype appeared many times. This chain links TRBV28 with TRBJ1-3, with 9 bases lining up with TRBD1. The CDR3 loop spans 15 amino acids. Germline V gives CDR1 MDHEN, CDR2 SYDVKM. V was clipped by 8 bases and J by 6 bases; unmatched bases: 11. The CDR3 coding sequence is TGTGCCAGCCAAGACCGGGACAGGGAGGAAAACACCATATATTTT. It translates to CASQDRDREENTIYF.

This rearrangement joins TRBV12-3 or TRBV12-4 to TRBJ2-7; possible D gene TRBD2, 5 bases. Trimming cost V 5 bases and J 2 bases, with 10 bases left between them. The CDR3 is made up of 13 amino acids. The DNA of the CDR3 is TGTGCCAGCAGTGAGGGCGGCCCCTACGAGCAGTACTTC. It encodes CASSEGGPYEQYF.

This clonotype was seen repeatedly, ten times or more. This chain links TRBV6-2 or TRBV6-3 with TRBJ1-5, with no clear D. Germline-derived CDR1 and CDR2 are MNHEY and SVGEGT. The V gene lost 5 bases and the J gene lost 0 bases, with 11 bases spanning the gap. CDR3 length: 15 amino acids. The CDR3 here is CASSPRGRSNQPQHF. DNA for the CDR3: TGTGCCAGCAGTCCTCGCGGGCGTAGCAATCAGCCCCAGCATTTT.